Listed below are T cell receptor beta chains from one sample, sequenced in a study of CD8+ T cells in alopecia areata. Here immunoSEQ multiplex PCR was the method, and the copy in TCRdb shows in-frame clones only, minus some. This table has about 5,500 clones, just over 60% appearing once. The specimen comprised skin, sampled at week 0. The origin of the receptors is a human donor with alopecia areata. Each CDR3 is given without its conserved first and last residue.

cdr3_aa: AWNPGYSRGQRTEAF; v_call: TRBV30; j_call: TRBJ1-1
cdr3_aa: ASSTRTVDEQY; v_call: TRBV19; j_call: TRBJ2-7
cdr3_aa: ASSLEFAGTDTQY; v_call: TRBV7-8; j_call: TRBJ2-3
cdr3_aa: ASSASRDRSSPEQF; v_call: TRBV4-2; j_call: TRBJ2-1
cdr3_aa: ASSLVGTAYEQY; v_call: TRBV5-1; j_call: TRBJ2-7
cdr3_aa: ASSSSAGAF; v_call: TRBV11-2; j_call: TRBJ1-1
cdr3_aa: ASSQGGLAREQF; v_call: TRBV14; j_call: TRBJ2-1
cdr3_aa: ASTDLGGLTEAF; v_call: TRBV5-5; j_call: TRBJ1-1
cdr3_aa: ASSGGTGENSPLH; v_call: TRBV28; j_call: TRBJ1-6
cdr3_aa: ASSLIWGSGGLRSSYNEQF; v_call: TRBV5-1; j_call: TRBJ2-1
cdr3_aa: ASSQTGTGRNEQF; v_call: TRBV4-3; j_call: TRBJ2-1
cdr3_aa: ASSGTGTYGYT; v_call: TRBV2; j_call: TRBJ1-2
cdr3_aa: ASSLIATNEKLF; v_call: TRBV5-6; j_call: TRBJ1-4
cdr3_aa: ASSQEPKAGRTYNEQF; v_call: TRBV14; j_call: TRBJ2-1
cdr3_aa: ASSPDLNYGYT; v_call: TRBV5-5; j_call: TRBJ1-2
cdr3_aa: ASSTNSQGKGQETQY; v_call: TRBV19; j_call: TRBJ2-5
cdr3_aa: SATTGVEQY; v_call: TRBV20-1; j_call: TRBJ2-7
cdr3_aa: ASSLGTAGDTEAF; v_call: TRBV18; j_call: TRBJ1-1
cdr3_aa: ASSPNQETQY; v_call: TRBV18; j_call: TRBJ2-5
cdr3_aa: ASSINTGELF; v_call: TRBV6-5; j_call: TRBJ2-2
cdr3_aa: ASSLDQITGELF; v_call: TRBV7-2; j_call: TRBJ2-2
cdr3_aa: ASSVVPSSYEQY; v_call: TRBV9; j_call: TRBJ2-7
cdr3_aa: ASSYGGRGGQETQY; v_call: TRBV6-4; j_call: TRBJ2-5
cdr3_aa: ASSDVINTGELF; v_call: TRBV2; j_call: TRBJ2-2
cdr3_aa: ASSQTGIPPYEQY; v_call: TRBV13; j_call: TRBJ2-7
cdr3_aa: ASSAPRPKADYGYT; v_call: TRBV19; j_call: TRBJ1-2
cdr3_aa: ASSGFNREGT; v_call: TRBV6-9; j_call: TRBJ1-2
cdr3_aa: ASSVGIGGGVTDTQY; v_call: TRBV9; j_call: TRBJ2-3
cdr3_aa: ASSGKLRLGTEAF; v_call: TRBV7-9; j_call: TRBJ1-1
cdr3_aa: ASSPQRGGTRGYEQY; v_call: TRBV7-9; j_call: TRBJ2-7
cdr3_aa: ASSYTGNNYGYT; v_call: TRBV6-5; j_call: TRBJ1-2
cdr3_aa: ASSYEVNTGELF; v_call: TRBV6-9; j_call: TRBJ2-2
cdr3_aa: AWSVSGTITGELF; v_call: TRBV30; j_call: TRBJ2-2
cdr3_aa: ASSQEIGEQF; v_call: TRBV4-1; j_call: TRBJ2-1